A selection of T cell receptor beta chains follows, all from one sample in a study of CD8+ T cells in alopecia areata. Clones were read by immunoSEQ multiplex PCR, and TCRdb kept only the in-frame ones, dropping some. The top ten hold roughly a quarter of the sample, which has about 76,000 clones, 60% to 70% seen once. This material consisted of CD8+ T cells sorted from blood, taken at week 24, from a patient treated with tofacitinib. The receptors here all came from a human donor with alopecia areata. The CDR3 runs from the conserved cysteine through the conserved F or W. A D gene is named only where the DNA matches it firmly. The size entry is marked missing in some rows and otherwise reads once, few, many or a size class.

J gene | clone size | D gene | V gene | CDR3 protein | CDR3 DNA
TRBJ2-7 | . | . | TRBV27 | CASSLSGPYEQYF | TGTGCCAGCAGTTTAAGCGGGCCCTACGAGCAGTACTTC
TRBJ1-2 | . | TRBD1 | TRBV15 | CATSSGQDLGYTF | TGTGCCACCAGCAGCGGACAGGATCTTGGCTACACCTTC
TRBJ2-4 | . | . | TRBV2 | CASSEALRTGRAIQYF | TGTGCCAGCAGTGAAGCGCTTCGTACAGGGCGAGCCATTCAGTACTTC
TRBJ2-5 | few | . | TRBV27 | CASSLLGGETQYF | TGTGCCAGCAGTTTATTGGGAGGAGAGACCCAGTACTTC
TRBJ2-1 | . | TRBD2 | TRBV28 | CASSAGLAGVNEQFF | TGTGCCAGCAGTGCGGGACTAGCGGGGGTCAATGAGCAGTTCTTC
TRBJ2-1 | . | TRBD2 | TRBV5-1 | CASSLNSGSLDEQFF | TGCGCCAGCAGCCTCAATAGCGGGAGCCTCGATGAGCAGTTCTTC
TRBJ1-5 | . | . | TRBV7-8 | CASSQFRGSNQPQHF | TGTGCCAGCAGCCAATTCAGGGGTAGCAATCAGCCCCAGCATTTT
TRBJ1-2 | . | TRBD1 | TRBV7-9 | CASSKGQAANYGYTF | TGTGCCAGCAGCAAGGGACAGGCAGCTAACTATGGCTACACCTTC
TRBJ2-1 | once | TRBD1 | TRBV27 | CASSMDRVSYNEQFF | TGTGCCAGCAGCATGGACAGGGTATCCTACAATGAGCAGTTCTTC
TRBJ2-7 | . | . | TRBV7-9 | CASSGLAYEQYF | TGTGCCAGCAGCGGACTGGCCTACGAGCAGTACTTC
TRBJ2-1 | . | TRBD1 | TRBV4-3 | CASSQGTGNAYEQFF | TGCGCCAGCAGCCAAGGGACAGGGAATGCATATGAGCAGTTCTTC
TRBJ2-1 | . | TRBD1 | TRBV27 | CASSYTPGTGIDNEQFF | TGTGCCAGCAGTTACACCCCCGGGACAGGAATCGATAATGAGCAGTTCTTC
TRBJ2-5 | . | . | TRBV7-2 | CASKMGAAQYF | TGTGCCAGCAAAATGGGGGCGGCCCAGTACTTC
TRBJ2-7 | many | . | TRBV25-1 | CASSEFGGSPYEQYF | TGTGCCAGCAGTGAATTCGGAGGGAGCCCCTACGAGCAGTACTTC
TRBJ2-3 | . | TRBD1 | TRBV5-1 | CASSSTGGTDTQYF | TGCGCCAGCAGTTCAACAGGGGGAACAGATACGCAGTATTTT
TRBJ2-1 | . | . | TRBV7-9 | CASSLDSRVLFF | TGTGCCAGCAGCTTAGATTCCAGGGTTTTGTTCTTC
TRBJ2-1 | . | TRBD2 | TRBV27 | CASSVSGLSSYNEQFF | TGTGCCAGCAGTGTTAGCGGGCTTAGCTCCTACAATGAGCAGTTCTTC
TRBJ2-1 | . | TRBD2 | TRBV25-1 | CASRDPSGTYNEQFF | TGTGCCAGCCGCGATCCTAGCGGGACCTACAATGAGCAGTTCTTC
TRBJ1-1 | . | TRBD1 | TRBV10-3 | CAISDPQGARTEAFF | TGTGCCATCAGTGACCCCCAGGGGGCTAGGACTGAAGCTTTCTTT
TRBJ1-2 | . | TRBD1 | TRBV7-9 | CASSPVDRGRDGYTF | TGTGCCAGCAGCCCCGTGGACAGGGGGCGCGATGGCTACACCTTC
TRBJ2-3 | . | TRBD2 | TRBV7-9 | CASSLEAGGPDTQYF | TGTGCCAGCAGCTTAGAAGCGGGGGGCCCAGATACGCAGTATTTT
TRBJ2-1 | . | TRBD2 | TRBV5-6 | CASSRTTRGLVYNEQFF | TGTGCCAGCAGCCGAACAACCCGTGGACTAGTATACAATGAGCAGTTCTTC
TRBJ1-2 | . | TRBD1 | TRBV27 | CASRGQGANYGYTF | TGTGCCAGCAGAGGACAGGGGGCTAACTATGGCTACACCTTC
TRBJ2-1 | . | TRBD2 | TRBV19 | CASSMNSGSVGFF | TGTGCCAGTAGTATGAATAGCGGGAGCGTGGGGTTCTTC
TRBJ1-1 | . | . | TRBV4-1 | CASSEPGTLRGEAFF | TGCGCCAGCAGCGAACCGGGGACTCTAAGGGGTGAAGCTTTCTTT
TRBJ2-7 | . | . | TRBV13 | CASSLGVQGSYEQYF | TGTGCCAGCAGCTTAGGGGTCCAGGGATCATACGAGCAGTACTTC
TRBJ2-7 | few | . | TRBV29-1 | CSVRGVGVRDEQYF | TGCAGCGTCAGGGGCGTGGGGGTCAGGGACGAGCAGTACTTC
TRBJ2-3 | . | . | TRBV29-1 | CSVEGGDTDTQYF | TGCAGCGTTGAAGGAGGAGACACAGATACGCAGTATTTT
TRBJ1-2 | . | TRBD1 | TRBV28 | CASSGRRTGLYGYTF | TGTGCCAGCAGTGGGCGCCGGACAGGGCTCTATGGCTACACCTTC
TRBJ2-2 | few | . | TRBV7-9 | CASTTGGTLELFF | TGTGCCAGTACAACTGGCGGGACTCTGGAGCTGTTTTTT
TRBJ2-6 | . | TRBD2 | TRBV4-1 | CASSPQGGAGALGANVLTF | TGCGCCAGCAGCCCCCAGGGTGGAGCGGGGGCGCTCGGAGCCAACGTCCTGACTTTC
TRBJ2-1 | medium-sized | . | TRBV25-1 | CASTTSGPRDNNEQFF | TGTGCCAGCACTACTTCCGGGCCTAGAGATAACAATGAGCAGTTCTTC
TRBJ1-6 | . | . | TRBV4-1 | CASSQDPGSYNSPLHF | TGCGCCAGCAGCCAAGACCCGGGGTCCTATAATTCACCCCTCCACTTT
TRBJ2-1 | . | TRBD2 | TRBV7-8 | CASRMGEGANEQFF | TGTGCCAGCAGAATGGGGGAGGGTGCCAATGAGCAGTTCTTC
TRBJ2-1 | few | TRBD1 | TRBV7-2 | CASSQVGQGPYNEQFF | TGTGCCAGCAGCCAAGTGGGACAGGGTCCCTACAATGAGCAGTTCTTC
TRBJ1-3 | medium-sized | TRBD1 | TRBV2 | CASSDRAAGNTIYF | TGTGCCAGCTCGGACAGGGCGGCTGGAAACACCATATATTTT
TRBJ2-7 | . | TRBD1 | TRBV25-1 | CASSEGQGGGYEQYF | TGTGCCAGCAGTGAGGGACAGGGTGGGGGCTACGAGCAGTACTTC
TRBJ1-2 | . | . | TRBV4-3 | CASSPFHDRNYGYTF | TGCGCCAGCAGCCCCTTCCACGACAGAAACTATGGCTACACCTTC
TRBJ2-7 | . | TRBD1 | TRBV5-1 | CASTGQGSYEQYF | TGCGCCAGCACCGGACAGGGCTCCTACGAGCAGTACTTC
TRBJ2-1 | . | . | TRBV9 | CASSVDILYNEQFF | TGTGCCAGCAGCGTAGATATCCTATACAATGAGCAGTTCTTC
TRBJ2-5 | . | . | TRBV5-6 | CASSLGAGVETQYF | TGTGCCAGCAGCTTGGGTGCTGGGGTCGAGACCCAGTACTTC
TRBJ2-5 | . | . | TRBV7-9 | CASSLPMGPETQYF | TGTGCCAGCAGCCTACCTATGGGGCCGGAGACCCAGTACTTC
TRBJ1-1 | . | . | TRBV7-9 | CASGEVTEAFF | TGTGCCAGCGGGGAAGTCACTGAAGCTTTCTTT
TRBJ2-7 | . | TRBD2 | TRBV5-4 | CASSIAGEFYEQYF | TGTGCCAGCAGCATAGCGGGAGAGTTCTACGAGCAGTACTTC
TRBJ2-2 | . | TRBD1 | TRBV7-2 | CASSTGQGAGSGELFF | TGTGCCAGCAGCACCGGACAGGGGGCGGGTTCCGGGGAGCTGTTTTTT